This T cell receptor (beta chain) was recorded in a study of T cell responses to AZD1222 COVID-19 vaccine. Overall study results and limits: Rises in breadth and depth of Spike-specific TCRs came after two AZD1222 doses. Without day 14 samples, only post-peak T cell repertoires were studied. Seropositive AZD1222 recipients at baseline numbered only five or six. Most donors were white British and more were female, and clonal diversity was possibly underestimated.

Data came from immunoSEQ multiplex PCR; TCRdb stores just in-frame clones and leaves some out. The repertoire has roughly 100,000 clones, 90% of them found once; the top ten carry approximately 5%. Germline values: CDR1 DFQATT, CDR2 SNEGSKA (reference sequence). V lost 5 bases to trimming and J lost 8 bases, with 10 bases between them. This CDR3 has 11 amino acids. In the case of this clone: Its antigen is unknown.

This TCR came from an adult in good health. This specimen was peripheral blood, taken on day 0 of AZD1222 vaccination. The rearrangement uses TRBV20-1 and TRBJ2-1, with D perhaps TRBD2 (6 bases). The CDR3: CSAQRVHEQFF. In DNA form, the CDR3 reads TGCAGTGCTCAGCGGGTCCATGAGCAGTTCTTC.